This TCR beta chain was captured by sequencing in a study of blood T cell repertoires in COVID-19. Study summary: Researchers got acute and convalescent COVID-19 samples from the United States, Italy and Spain. T cells, B-cell-depleted T cells, or PBMCs supplied cDNA or gDNA.

The V end was cut by 2 bases, the J end by 8 bases, with 9 bases between. The V gene's germline CDR1 is MNHEY and CDR2 SVGAGI. The CDR3 is 13 amino acids. Original processing notes: Amplification from reference gene primers served as the basis for estimated nucleated cell counts. The protocol was immunoSEQ multiplex PCR, while the TCRdb copy is restricted to in-frame clones and leaves out a portion. From that table come the V and J calls and clone size; the DNA was used to work out D and trimming. The profile shows 250,000 to 350,000 clones, roughly 87% of them singletons. Sequencing was carried out using peripheral blood. The sequence was obtained from a woman aged 45-65 years who had recovered from COVID-19. This chain connects TRBV6-5 to TRBJ1-4, with a weak D call TRBD1 (5 bases). This CDR3 is CASSYSRGEKLFF. Here the CDR3 DNA reads TGTGCCAGCAGTTACAGCCGGGGGGAAAAACTGTTTTTT.